These 15 T cell receptor beta chains were sequenced from one sample in a study of T cell repertoires in cytomegalovirus infection. TCRdb ran MiXCR on the reads and lists one entry per CDR3 protein. The sample records about 220,000 distinct CDR3 sequences, 30% to 45% being singletons. These receptors have no known antigen. Material: CD8+ T cells from cultured PBMCs, obtained from culture after CMV antigen stimulation. The receptors come from a human donor in good health (CMV status not recorded). Some clones in this sample may be carry-over from other donors' samples.

This clonotype appeared a single time. The CDR3 is CASSNSGTSGYNEQFF. The CDR3 nucleotides are TGTGCCAGCAGTAACTCCGGGACTAGCGGTTACAATGAGCAGTTCTTC. The rearrangement joins TRBV27 to TRBJ2-1, with TRBD2 matching over 11 bases. The CDR3 is made up of 16 amino acids. Germline CDR1 is MNHEY and CDR2 is SMNVEV (reference sequence). The trim removed 5 bases at V and 4 bases at J, leaving 7 bases unmatched.

As concerns this clonotype: A much larger clonotype is one base distant, so this may be a read error. This chain connects TRBV7-3 to TRBJ1-1; 10 bases agree with TRBD1. Looked up from germline, CDR1 is SGHTA and CDR2 is FQGTGA. The trim removed 2 bases at V and 3 bases at J, leaving 0 bases unmatched. The CDR3 covers 14 residues. CDR3 amino acids: CASSLGTGDTEAFF. CDR3 DNA: TGTGCCAGCAGCTTAGGGACAGGGGACACTGAAGCTTTCTTT.

The sample holds a few counts of this clonotype. The J gene is TRBJ2-3, the V gene TRBV7-3; 7 nucleotides line up with TRBD1. This CDR3 has 16 amino acids. CDR1 SGHTA and CDR2 FQGTGA come from the germline V gene. The ends lost 4 bases at V and 2 bases at J; junction bases unmatched: 9. The CDR3 region has the DNA TGTGCCAGCAGCTCGGGACAGCCATCGACCACAGATACGCAGTATTTT. This gives the protein CASSSGQPSTTDTQYF.

There are many counts of this clonotype. V gene TRBV7-9 combines with J gene TRBJ2-1; TRBD2 matches 10 bases. The CDR3 is 12 amino acids. The germline CDR1 and CDR2 sequences are SEHNR and FQNEAQ (reference sequence). After removal of 3 bases from V and 14 bases from J, the junction contained 4 bases not matched to a gene. The CDR3 spells CASSLTSGPEFF. In DNA form, the CDR3 reads TGTGCCAGCAGCTTGACTAGCGGGCCGGAGTTCTTC.

The table lists this clonotype with many counts. The chain is built from TRBV7-2 and TRBJ2-3; no firm D call. V dropped 5 bases and J dropped 0 bases, with 12 bases sitting between them. CDR1 is SGHTA, CDR2 FQGNSA, per germline. CDR3 length: 15 amino acids. The chain's CDR3 is CASSPFRVSTDTQYF. CDR3 in DNA: TGTGCCAGCAGCCCGTTCAGAGTAAGCACAGATACGCAGTATTTT. The whole variable domain, filled in from reference TRBV7-2 and TRBJ2-3, reads GAGVSQSPSNKVTEKGKDVELRCDPISGHTALYWYRQSLGQGLEFLIYFQGNSAPDKSGLPSDRFSAERTGGSVSTLTIQRTQQEDSAVYLCASSPFRVSTDTQYFGPGTRLTVL.

This clonotype was found a few times. V gene TRBV4-1 combines with J gene TRBJ2-3, with 7 nucleotides matching TRBD2. The CDR3 totals 15 residues. Germline V gives CDR1 MGHRA, CDR2 YSYEKL. The trim removed 1 base at V and 4 bases at J, leaving 5 bases unmatched. CDR3 coding DNA: TGCGCCAGCAGCCAAGCTCTACTAGCGCCAGATACGCAGTATTTT. Its protein product is CASSQALLAPDTQYF.

This clonotype was picked up a small number of times. V gene TRBV6-1 combines with J gene TRBJ2-5; maybe TRBD2 (6 bases). The germline CDR1 and CDR2 sequences are MNHNS and SASEGT. Trimming removed 5 bases at V and 2 bases at J, with 21 bases between. The CDR3 contains 17 residues. This CDR3 is CASSSPAPRDFQETQYF. CDR3 coding DNA: TGTGCCAGCAGTTCCCCAGCTCCCCGGGACTTTCAAGAGACCCAGTACTTC.

The sample holds many counts of this clonotype. The rearrangement joins TRBV29-1 to TRBJ2-1; D ambiguous. The V and J ends lost 4 bases and 8 bases respectively, with 9 bases between them. The CDR3 has 11 amino acids. Germline V gene sequence: CDR1 SQVTM, CDR2 ANQGSEA. The CDR3 loop is CSVVSWYEQFF. The CDR3 DNA reads as TGCAGCGTTGTATCGTGGTATGAGCAGTTCTTC.

This clonotype was observed many times. The chain joins TRBV7-6 to TRBJ2-3; 9 bases are a match to TRBD2. The J segment lost 2 bases and the V segment lost 5 bases, leaving 8 bases of the junction unmatched. The CDR3 has 16 residues. Germline CDR1 SGHVS, CDR2 FNYEAQ. The CDR3 DNA reads as TGTGCCAGCAGCCAAGAGGCTAGCGGGAACACAGATACGCAGTATTTT. As protein: CASSQEASGNTDTQYF.

The CDR3 bases are TGTGCCAGCTATGGCGGGGGGAACGAGCAGTACTTC. Residues: CASYGGGNEQYF. The chain recombines TRBV2 with TRBJ2-7; 8 nucleotides match TRBD2. Trimming at V came to 8 bases and at J to 5 bases, leaving 5 bases not matched to a gene. The V gene's germline CDR1 is SNHLY and CDR2 FYNNEI. The CDR3 has 12 residues.

In this sample, this clonotype turned up a few times. This chain connects TRBV7-8 to TRBJ1-1; weak D call: TRBD1 (5 bases). Germline-derived CDR1 and CDR2 are SGHVS and FQNEAQ. Between the trimmed V and J ends, which lost 5 bases and 3 bases, there was a span of 10 bases. This CDR3 has 13 amino acids. The CDR3 loop is CASSVRVYTEAFF. The CDR3 nucleotides are TGTGCCAGCAGCGTCAGGGTATACACTGAAGCTTTCTTT.

The chain employs TRBV19 and TRBJ1-2; 7 bases are shared with TRBD1. J lost 4 bases, V lost 7 bases, and 6 bases had no gene match. The CDR3 totals 13 residues. Germline CDR1 reads LNHDA; CDR2 reads SQIVND (reference sequence). The CDR3: CASIQTGTYGYTF. The CDR3 DNA sequence: TGTGCCAGTATCCAGACAGGGACCTATGGCTACACCTTC.

There are a few counts of this clonotype. The V gene is TRBV2, the J gene TRBJ2-2; 10 nucleotides line up with TRBD1. This CDR3 has 13 amino acids. V trimming: 7 bases; J trimming: 5 bases; junction bases outside the gene matches: 1. CDR1 is SNHLY, CDR2 FYNNEI, per germline. The CDR3: CASKGQGTGELFF. The DNA of the CDR3 is TGTGCCAGCAAGGGACAGGGGACCGGGGAGCTGTTTTTT.

Concerning this clonotype itself: A read error may produce the germline difference seen at one junction end. The rearrangement joins TRBV28 to TRBJ2-7, with D perhaps given as TRBD1 or TRBD2 (5 bases each). The CDR3 runs 15 residues. Germline-derived CDR1 and CDR2 are MDHEN and SYDVKM. The CDR3 region is CASNFPGTASYEQCF. CDR3 DNA sequence: TGTGCCAGCAACTTCCCTGGGACCGCATCCTACGAGCAGTGCTTC.

The V gene is TRBV28, the J gene TRBJ2-7; D might be TRBD1 (6 bases). This CDR3 is 14 amino acids long. With 8 bases removed from V and 5 bases from J, the gap between germline ends came to 19 bases. Per the germline V gene, CDR1 is MDHEN and CDR2 is SYDVKM. The CDR3 sequence: CASGFDRLVHEQYF. CDR3 sequence (DNA): TGTGCCAGCGGGTTCGACAGGCTGGTCCACGAGCAGTACTTC.